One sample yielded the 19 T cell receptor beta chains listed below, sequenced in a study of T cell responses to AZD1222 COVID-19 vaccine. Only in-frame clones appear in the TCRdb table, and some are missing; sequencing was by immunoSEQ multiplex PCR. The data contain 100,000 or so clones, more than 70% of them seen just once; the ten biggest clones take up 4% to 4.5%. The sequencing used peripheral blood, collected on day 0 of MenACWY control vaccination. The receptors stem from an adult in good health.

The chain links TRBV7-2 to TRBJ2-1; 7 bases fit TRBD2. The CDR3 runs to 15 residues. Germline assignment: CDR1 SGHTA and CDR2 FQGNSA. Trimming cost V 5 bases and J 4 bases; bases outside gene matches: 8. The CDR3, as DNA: TGTGCCAGCAGCCTCGGGATTAGCGGGTACAATGAGCAGTTCTTC. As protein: CASSLGISGYNEQFF.

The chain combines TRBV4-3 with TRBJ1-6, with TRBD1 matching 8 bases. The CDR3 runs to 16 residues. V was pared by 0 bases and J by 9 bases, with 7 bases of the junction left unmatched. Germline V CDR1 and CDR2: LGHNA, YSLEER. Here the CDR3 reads CASSQDRPGGLSPLHF. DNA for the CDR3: TGCGCCAGCAGCCAAGATAGGCCAGGGGGCCTTTCACCCCTCCACTTT.

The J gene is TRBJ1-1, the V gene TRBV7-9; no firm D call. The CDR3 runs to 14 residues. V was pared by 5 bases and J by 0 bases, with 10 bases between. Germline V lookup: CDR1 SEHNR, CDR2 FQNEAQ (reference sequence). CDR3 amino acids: CASSLGRLNTEAFF. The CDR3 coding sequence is TGTGCCAGCAGCCTCGGGCGGTTGAACACTGAAGCTTTCTTT. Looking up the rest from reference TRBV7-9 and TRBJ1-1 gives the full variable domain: DTGVSQNPRHKITKRGQNVTFRCDPISEHNRLYWYRQTLGQGPEFLTYFQNEAQLEKSRLLSDRFSAERPKGSFSTLEIQRTEQGDSAMYLCASSLGRLNTEAFFGQGTRLTVV.

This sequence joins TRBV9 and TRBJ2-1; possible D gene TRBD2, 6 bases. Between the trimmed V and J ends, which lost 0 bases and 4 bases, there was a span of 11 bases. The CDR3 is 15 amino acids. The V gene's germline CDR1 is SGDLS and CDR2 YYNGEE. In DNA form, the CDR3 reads TGTGCCAGCAGCGTAGGGAGCGGGCGATACAATGAGCAGTTCTTC. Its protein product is CASSVGSGRYNEQFF.

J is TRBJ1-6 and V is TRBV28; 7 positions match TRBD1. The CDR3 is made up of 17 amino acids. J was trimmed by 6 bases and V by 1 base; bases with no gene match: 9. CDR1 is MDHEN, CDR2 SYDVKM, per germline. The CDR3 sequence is CASSLSLGRQGNSPLHF. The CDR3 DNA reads TGTGCCAGCAGTTTATCCCTGGGCCGACAGGGTAATTCACCCCTCCACTTT.

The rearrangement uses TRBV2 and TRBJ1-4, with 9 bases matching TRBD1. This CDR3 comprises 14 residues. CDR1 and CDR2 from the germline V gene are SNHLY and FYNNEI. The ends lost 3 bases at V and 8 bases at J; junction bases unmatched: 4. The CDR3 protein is CASSEGQGVEKLFF. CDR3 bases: TGTGCCAGCAGTGAGGGACAGGGAGTCGAAAAACTGTTTTTT.

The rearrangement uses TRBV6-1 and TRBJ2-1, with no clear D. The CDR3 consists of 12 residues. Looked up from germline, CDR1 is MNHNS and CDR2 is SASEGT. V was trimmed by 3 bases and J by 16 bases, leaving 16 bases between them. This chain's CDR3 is CASSEFAARPFF. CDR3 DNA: TGTGCCAGCAGTGAGTTCGCGGCCCGCCCTTTCTTC.

The CDR3 coding sequence is TGTGCCAGCAGCCACGGGGTCTCTGGGGCCAACGTCCTGACTTTC. Residues: CASSHGVSGANVLTF. The chain recombines TRBV3-1 (or the pseudogene TRBV3-2) with TRBJ2-6; the D gene is possibly TRBD2 (5 bases). The CDR3 totals 15 residues. From germline, CDR1 is LGHDT and CDR2 YNNKEL (reference sequence). The V end lost 3 bases, the J end lost 0 bases, and 6 bases lay between the germline ends.

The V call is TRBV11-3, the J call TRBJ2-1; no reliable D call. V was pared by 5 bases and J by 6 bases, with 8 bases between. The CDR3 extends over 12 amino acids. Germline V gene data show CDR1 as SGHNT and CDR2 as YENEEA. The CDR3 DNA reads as TGTGCCAGCAGCCCCCTGCCCAATGAGCAGTTCTTC. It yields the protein CASSPLPNEQFF.

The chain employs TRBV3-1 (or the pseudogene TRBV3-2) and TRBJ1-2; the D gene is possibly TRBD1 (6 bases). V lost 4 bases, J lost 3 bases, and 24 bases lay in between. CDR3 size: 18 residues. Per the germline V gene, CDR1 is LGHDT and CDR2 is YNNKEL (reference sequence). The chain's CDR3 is CASSPPSAGAPAYYGYTF. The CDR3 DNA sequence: TGTGCCAGCAGCCCTCCTTCGGCAGGGGCCCCCGCTTACTATGGCTACACCTTC.

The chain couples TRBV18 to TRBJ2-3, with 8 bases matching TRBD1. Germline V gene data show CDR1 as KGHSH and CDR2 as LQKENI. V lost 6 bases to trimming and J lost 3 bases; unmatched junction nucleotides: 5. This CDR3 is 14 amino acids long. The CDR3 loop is CASSRTGGTDTQYF. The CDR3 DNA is TGTGCCAGCTCGCGAACAGGGGGGACAGATACGCAGTATTTT. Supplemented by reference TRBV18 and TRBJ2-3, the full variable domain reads NAGVMQNPRHLVRRRGQEARLRCSPMKGHSHVYWYRQLPEEGLKFMVYLQKENIIDESGMPKERFSAEFPKEGPSILRIQQVVRGDSAAYFCASSRTGGTDTQYFGPGTRLTVL.

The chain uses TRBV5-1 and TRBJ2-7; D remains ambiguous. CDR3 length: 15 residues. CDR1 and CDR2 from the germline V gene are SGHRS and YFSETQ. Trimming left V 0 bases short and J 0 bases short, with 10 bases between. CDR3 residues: CASSLGLPPSYEQYF. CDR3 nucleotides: TGCGCCAGCAGCTTGGGGCTGCCCCCCTCCTACGAGCAGTACTTC. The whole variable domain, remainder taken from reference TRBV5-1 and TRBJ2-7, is KAGVTQTPRYLIKTRGQQVTLSCSPISGHRSVSWYQQTPGQGLQFLFEYFSETQRNKGNFPGRFSGRQFSNSRSEMNVSTLELGDSALYLCASSLGLPPSYEQYFGPGTRLTVT.

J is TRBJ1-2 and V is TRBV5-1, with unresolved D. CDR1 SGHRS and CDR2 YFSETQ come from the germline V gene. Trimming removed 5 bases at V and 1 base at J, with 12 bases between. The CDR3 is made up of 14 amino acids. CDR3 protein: CASRSDGNNYGYTF. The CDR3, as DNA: TGCGCCAGCAGATCGGACGGAAATAACTATGGCTACACCTTC.

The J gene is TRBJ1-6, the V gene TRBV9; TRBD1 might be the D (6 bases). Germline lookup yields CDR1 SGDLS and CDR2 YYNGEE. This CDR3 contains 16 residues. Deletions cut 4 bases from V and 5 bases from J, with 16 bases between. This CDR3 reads CASSTSQGLNNSPLHF. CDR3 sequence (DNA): TGTGCCAGCAGCACATCACAGGGTCTTAATAATTCACCCCTCCACTTT.

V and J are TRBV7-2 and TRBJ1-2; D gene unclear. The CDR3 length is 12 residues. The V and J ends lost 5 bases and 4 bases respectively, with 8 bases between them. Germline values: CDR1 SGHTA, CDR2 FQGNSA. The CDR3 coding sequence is TGTGCCAGCAGCCCCCGGTCCTATGGCTACACCTTC. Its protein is CASSPRSYGYTF.

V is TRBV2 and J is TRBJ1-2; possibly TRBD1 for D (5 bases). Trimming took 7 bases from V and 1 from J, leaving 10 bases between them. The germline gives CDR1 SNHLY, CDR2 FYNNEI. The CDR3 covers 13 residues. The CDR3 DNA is TGTGCCAGCAAAGGGGATAATAACTATGGCTACACCTTC. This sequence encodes CASKGDNNYGYTF.

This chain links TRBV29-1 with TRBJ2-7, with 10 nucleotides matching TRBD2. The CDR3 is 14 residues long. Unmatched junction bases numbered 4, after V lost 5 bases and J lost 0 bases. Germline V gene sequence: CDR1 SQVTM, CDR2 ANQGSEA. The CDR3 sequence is CSVKAGGTSYEQYF. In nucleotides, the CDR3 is TGCAGCGTTAAAGCGGGAGGGACCTCCTACGAGCAGTACTTC.

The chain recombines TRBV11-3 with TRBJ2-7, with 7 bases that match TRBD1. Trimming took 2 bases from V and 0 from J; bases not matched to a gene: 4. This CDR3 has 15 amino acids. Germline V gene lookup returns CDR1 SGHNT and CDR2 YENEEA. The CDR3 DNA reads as TGTGCCAGCAGCTTAAATTCAGGGGGCTCCTACGAGCAGTACTTC. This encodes CASSLNSGGSYEQYF. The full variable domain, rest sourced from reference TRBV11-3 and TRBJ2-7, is EAGVVQSPRYKIIEKKQPVAFWCNPISGHNTLYWYLQNLGQGPELLIRYENEEAVDDSQLPKDRFSAERLKGVDSTLKIQPAELGDSAVYLCASSLNSGGSYEQYFGPGTRLTVT.

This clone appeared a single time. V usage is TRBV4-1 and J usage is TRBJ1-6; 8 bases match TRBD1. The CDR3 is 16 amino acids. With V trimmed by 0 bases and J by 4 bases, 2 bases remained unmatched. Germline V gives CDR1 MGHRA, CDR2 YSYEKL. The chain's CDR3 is CASSQERTGYNSPLHF. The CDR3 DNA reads TGCGCCAGCAGCCAAGAACGGACAGGGTATAATTCACCCCTCCACTTT.